The 24 T cell receptor beta chains presented below share a single source sample, sequenced in a study of T cell responses to AZD1222 COVID-19 vaccine. The data were produced by immunoSEQ multiplex PCR, yet TCRdb's version contains in-frame clones alone and is incomplete. The sample shows 170,000 or so clones, over 80% of them seen only once. The sample consisted of peripheral blood, taken 28 days after the second dose of the MenACWY control vaccine. The receptors were sampled from an adult who received the MenACWY meningococcal vaccine as a control.

The chain couples TRBV2 to TRBJ2-7; no clear D gene. Germline CDR1 is SNHLY and CDR2 is FYNNEI. Trimming shortened V by 2 bases and J by 2 bases, and 16 bases separated the two germline ends. The CDR3 spans 16 residues. The CDR3 here is CASSEIQQLLAYEQYF. Written as DNA, the CDR3 is TGTGCCAGCAGTGAAATTCAACAGTTATTGGCCTACGAGCAGTACTTC. Using reference TRBV2 and TRBJ2-7 for the parts outside the CDR3, the full variable domain is EPEVTQTPSHQVTQMGQEVILRCVPISNHLYFYWYRQILGQKVEFLVSFYNNEISEKSEIFDDQFSVERPDGSNFTLKIRSTKLEDSAMYFCASSEIQQLLAYEQYFGPGTRLTVT.

The J gene is TRBJ2-1, the V gene TRBV9; the match to TRBD2 covers 8 bases. The CDR3 contains 15 residues. With V trimmed by 2 bases and J by 8 bases, 9 bases remained unmatched. Per the germline V gene, CDR1 is SGDLS and CDR2 is YYNGEE. The CDR3 loop is CASSVAGGAFDEQFF. CDR3 sequence (DNA): TGTGCCAGCAGCGTGGCCGGGGGGGCTTTTGATGAGCAGTTCTTC.

The chain couples TRBV12-3 or TRBV12-4 to TRBJ1-6, with 9 bases lining up with TRBD1. Unmatched junction bases numbered 4, after V lost 6 bases and J lost 10 bases. The CDR3 covers 13 residues. This chain's CDR3 is CASSDRGGSPLHF. DNA of the CDR3: TGTGCCAGCAGCGACAGGGGGGGGTCACCCCTCCACTTT.

The chain employs TRBV28 and TRBJ2-1; TRBD1 aligns across 11 bases. CDR1 is MDHEN, CDR2 SYDVKM, per germline. The CDR3 is 15 amino acids. V trimming: 6 bases; J trimming: 4 bases; junction bases outside the gene matches: 5. CDR3 in amino acids: CASRSGTGGYNEQFF. CDR3 nucleotides: TGTGCCAGCAGGTCCGGGACAGGGGGTTACAATGAGCAGTTCTTC.

The V gene is TRBV9, the J gene TRBJ2-3, with a possible D match to TRBD2 (5 bases). Trimming removed 1 base from V and 0 bases from J, with 6 bases in between. The germline V gene encodes CDR1 SGDLS and CDR2 YYNGEE. The CDR3 sequence is 14 residues long. This CDR3 is CASSVTSSTDTQYF. Here the CDR3 DNA reads TGTGCCAGCAGCGTAACTAGTAGCACAGATACGCAGTATTTT.

The CDR3 loop is CASSISPGPTYGYTF. CDR3 in DNA: TGTGCCAGTAGTATTAGCCCAGGGCCGACCTATGGCTACACCTTC. V gene TRBV19 combines with J gene TRBJ1-2; D may be TRBD1 (5 bases). Trimming left V 3 bases short and J 4 bases short, with 15 bases between. CDR1 and CDR2 from the germline V gene are LNHDA and SQIVND (reference sequence). This CDR3 comprises 15 residues.

The chain carries TRBV5-1 and TRBJ2-1, with 11 nucleotides matching TRBD2. Germline V gives CDR1 SGHRS, CDR2 YFSETQ. Trimming cost V 1 base and J 6 bases; bases outside gene matches: 6. This CDR3 spans 16 amino acids. CDR3 residues: CASSLILAGGPNEQFF. The CDR3, as DNA: TGCGCCAGCAGCTTGATCCTAGCGGGGGGACCCAATGAGCAGTTCTTC.

V is TRBV12-3 or TRBV12-4 and J is TRBJ2-7, with 8 bases fitting TRBD1. This CDR3 region has 11 residues. V lost 6 bases and J lost 6; bases outside the gene matches: 1. The CDR3 here is CASSDRGEQYF. The CDR3 DNA sequence: TGTGCCAGCAGCGACAGGGGCGAGCAGTACTTC.

The rearrangement uses TRBV30 and TRBJ2-7, with TRBD2 identical over 8 bases. V was clipped by 2 bases and J by 3 bases; unmatched bases: 3. CDR1 and CDR2 (germline): GTSNPN, SVGIG (reference sequence). CDR3 size: 13 residues. In DNA form, the CDR3 reads TGTGCCTGGAGTTCAGGGACTAGCTACGAGCAGTACTTC. Protein product: CAWSSGTSYEQYF. Using reference TRBV30 and TRBJ2-7 for the parts outside the CDR3, the full variable domain is SQTIHQWPATLVQPVGSPLSLECTVEGTSNPNLYWYRQAAGRGLQLLFYSVGIGQISSEVPQNLSASRPQDRQFILSSKKLLLSDSGFYLCAWSSGTSYEQYFGPGTRLTVT.

This sequence joins TRBV10-3 and TRBJ1-3, with 8 bases that match TRBD1. CDR1 is ENHRY, CDR2 SYGVKD, per germline. This CDR3 has 19 residues. With V trimmed by 10 bases and J by 0 bases, 20 bases remained unmatched. The chain's CDR3 is CATRPRDRRLLSSGNTIYF. The CDR3, as DNA: TGTGCCACCAGACCCCGGGACAGGCGTCTTTTGAGCTCTGGAAACACCATATATTTT.

The rearrangement joins TRBV5-4 to TRBJ1-1, with 9 bases aligning to TRBD1. The germline V gene has CDR1 SGHNT and CDR2 YYREEE (reference sequence). The CDR3 extends over 14 amino acids. Trimming at V came to 7 bases and at J to 5 bases, leaving 9 bases not matched to a gene. CDR3 sequence reads: CASGKQGAGTEAFF. The CDR3 coding sequence is TGTGCCAGCGGAAAACAGGGGGCTGGTACTGAAGCTTTCTTT.

The rearrangement uses TRBV18 and TRBJ1-2; D gene uncertain. Trimming removed 3 bases from V and 8 bases from J, with 13 bases in between. The CDR3 length is 13 residues. Germline CDR1 KGHSH, CDR2 LQKENI. CDR3 DNA sequence: TGTGCCAGCTCACCCGCTACGGAACTGGGCTACACCTTC. It codes for CASSPATELGYTF.

In DNA form, the CDR3 reads TGTGCCAGCAACCTAGCGGGGGGCTACGAGCAGTACTTC. It specifies CASNLAGGYEQYF. J is TRBJ2-7 and V is TRBV12-3 or TRBV12-4; TRBD2 matches at 11 bases. The CDR3 is made up of 13 amino acids. Trimming cost V 7 bases and J 3 bases; bases outside gene matches: 2.

The genes are TRBV6-2 or TRBV6-3 and TRBJ1-4; D might be TRBD1 (6 bases). This CDR3 has 15 residues. V was clipped by 2 bases and J by 8 bases, with 15 bases between them. CDR1 is MNHEY, CDR2 SVGEGT, per germline. Written as DNA, the CDR3 is TGTGCCAGCAGTTACCTGGGACAACCGAGCGAAAAACTGTTTTTT. This sequence encodes CASSYLGQPSEKLFF.

This clone was seen only once. The chain combines TRBV3-1 (or the pseudogene TRBV3-2) with TRBJ2-7; D call uncertain. Trimming took off 0 bases at V and 3 bases at J, with 9 bases between the two ends. Germline V gene sequence: CDR1 LGHDT, CDR2 YNNKEL (reference sequence). This CDR3 region has 14 residues. CDR3 DNA sequence: TGTGCCAGCAGCCAAGAGACGTGGAGCTACGAGCAGTACTTC. This encodes CASSQETWSYEQYF.

The chain combines TRBV19 with TRBJ1-2; D possibly corresponds to TRBD1 (5 bases). The V gene's germline CDR1 is LNHDA and CDR2 SQIVND (reference sequence). This CDR3 is 14 amino acids long. Trimming left V 1 base short and J 5 bases short, with 11 bases between. The DNA for the CDR3 is TGTGCCAGTAGTATAGGACAGCGCAGTTATGGCTACACCTTC. This translates into CASSIGQRSYGYTF. The whole variable domain, filled in from reference TRBV19 and TRBJ1-2, reads DGGITQSPKYLFRKEGQNVTLSCEQNLNHDAMYWYRQDPGQGLRLIYYSQIVNDFQKGDIAEGYSVSREKKESFPLTVTSAQKNPTAFYLCASSIGQRSYGYTFGSGTRLTVV.

The chain uses TRBV2 and TRBJ1-1; D unresolved. The CDR3 length is 13 residues. V gave up 8 bases and J gave up 5 bases, with 15 bases separating them. The V gene's germline CDR1 is SNHLY and CDR2 FYNNEI. The CDR3 DNA reads TGTGCCAGCCTGATCCTAAGGCGGACTGAAGCTTTCTTT. It translates to CASLILRRTEAFF.

The J gene is TRBJ1-5, the V gene TRBV27; D ambiguous. V was pared by 2 bases and J by 6 bases, with 11 bases between. The CDR3 is made up of 14 amino acids. Germline values: CDR1 MNHEY, CDR2 SMNVEV (reference sequence). The CDR3 loop is CASSLLRGGQPQHF. As DNA, the CDR3 is TGTGCCAGCAGTTTACTTCGGGGTGGTCAGCCCCAGCATTTT.

V gene TRBV24-1 combines with J gene TRBJ2-1, with 7 bases fitting TRBD1. CDR3 size: 12 residues. After removal of 5 bases from V and 9 bases from J, the junction contained 3 bases not matched to a gene. The germline gives CDR1 KGHDR, CDR2 SFDVKD. The CDR3 loop reads CATSGGGIEQFF. DNA of the CDR3: TGTGCCACCAGTGGAGGGGGCATTGAGCAGTTCTTC.

The chain is built from TRBV29-1 and TRBJ1-2; D unresolved. Germline V gene data show CDR1 as SQVTM and CDR2 as ANQGSEA. V was trimmed by 4 bases and J by 6 bases, leaving 12 bases between them. The CDR3 has 12 residues. The CDR3 sequence: CSVGTGSDGYTF. The DNA for the CDR3 is TGCAGCGTTGGGACCGGCAGCGATGGCTACACCTTC.

The V gene is TRBV3-1 (or the pseudogene TRBV3-2), the J gene TRBJ1-4, with TRBD1 matching 9 bases. This CDR3 has 17 amino acids. Germline V CDR1 and CDR2: LGHDT, YNNKEL (reference sequence). V was clipped by 1 base and J by 5 bases; unmatched bases: 8. CDR3 sequence: CASSQAASGTGNEKLFF. For the CDR3, the DNA is TGTGCCAGCAGCCAAGCCGCATCCGGGACAGGGAATGAAAAACTGTTTTTT.

The CDR3 DNA reads as TGTGCCAGCAGTTTGGGGGACCACCAGTACTTC. Protein sequence: CASSLGDHQYF. J is TRBJ2-5 and V is TRBV28; the D call may be TRBD1 or TRBD2 (5 bases each). Per germline, CDR1 MDHEN and CDR2 SYDVKM. V was shortened by 3 bases and J by 10 bases, with 9 bases between the two germline ends. This CDR3 spans 11 amino acids. Complete variable domain (other parts from reference TRBV28 and TRBJ2-5): DVKVTQSSRYLVKRTGEKVFLECVQDMDHENMFWYRQDPGLGLRLIYFSYDVKMKEKGDIPEGYSVSREKKERFSLILESASTNQTSMYLCASSLGDHQYFGPGTRLLVL.

The CDR3 loop reads CASSYLLRDSSTEGAFF. The CDR3 DNA reads as TGTGCCAGCAGTTACTTACTCCGGGACAGCAGTACGGAGGGAGCTTTCTTT. V usage is TRBV6-2 or TRBV6-3 and J usage is TRBJ1-1; TRBD1 aligns across 7 bases. Germline V lookup: CDR1 MNHEY, CDR2 SVGEGT. This CDR3 spans 17 amino acids. The V segment lost 1 base and the J segment 10 bases; nucleotides outside the gene matches: 18.

The sample holds one count of this clone. The rearrangement links TRBV11-2 to TRBJ2-5; 7 bases are shared with TRBD2. Germline V gene data show CDR1 as SGHAT and CDR2 as FQNNGV. The CDR3 has 15 residues. J lost 3 bases, V lost 3 bases, and 7 bases had no gene match. The CDR3 reads CASSFEAGKKETQYF. The CDR3 DNA sequence: TGTGCCAGCAGCTTTGAAGCGGGGAAAAAAGAGACCCAGTACTTC. The variable domain in full, with the rest retrieved from reference TRBV11-2 and TRBJ2-5, is EAGVAQSPRYKIIEKRQSVAFWCNPISGHATLYWYQQILGQGPKLLIQFQNNGVVDDSQLPKDRFSAERLKGVDSTLKIQPAKLEDSAVYLCASSFEAGKKETQYFGPGTRLLVL.